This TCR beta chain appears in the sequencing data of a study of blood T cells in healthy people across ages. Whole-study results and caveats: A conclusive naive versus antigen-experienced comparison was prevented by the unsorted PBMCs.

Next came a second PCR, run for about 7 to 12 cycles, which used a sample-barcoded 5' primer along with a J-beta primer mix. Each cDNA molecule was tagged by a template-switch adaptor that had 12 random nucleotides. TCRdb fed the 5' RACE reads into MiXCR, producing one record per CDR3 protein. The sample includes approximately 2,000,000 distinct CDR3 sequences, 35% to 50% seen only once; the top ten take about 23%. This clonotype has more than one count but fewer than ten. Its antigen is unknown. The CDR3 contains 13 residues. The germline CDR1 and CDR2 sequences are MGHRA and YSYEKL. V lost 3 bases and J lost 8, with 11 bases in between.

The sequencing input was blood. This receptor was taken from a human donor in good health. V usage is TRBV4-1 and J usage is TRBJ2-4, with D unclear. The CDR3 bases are TGCGCCAGCAGCCACGAAGATACGGACATTCAGTACTTC. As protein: CASSHEDTDIQYF.